Listed below are T cell receptor beta chains from one sample, sequenced in a study of vaccination and CD4 T cells after COVID-19. One entry per CDR3 protein results from TCRdb running MiXCR on the PCR reads. This sample carries 7,500 to 8,500 distinct CDR3 sequences, roughly a fifth of them seen once, and the ten largest clones take roughly 9.1%. No antigens are known for them. The sample in question was CD4+ T cells from blood, cultured in vitro, obtained after SARS-CoV-2 vaccination. These receptors all stem from a human donor who had recovered from COVID-19. Each CDR3 is given with its conserved first and last residue. D genes are given only for firm matches. Rows may omit the clone size; those that give it use once, few, many or a size class.

v_call	clone_size	j_call	d_call	cdr3_nt	cdr3_aa
TRBV24-1	large	TRBJ2-7	-	TGTGCCACCAGTACTACGGGTTCCTACGAGCAGTACTTC	CATSTTGSYEQYF
TRBV7-9	-	TRBJ2-7	TRBD2	TGTGCCAGCAACAAGGGGGCCGGGACTAGCGATTACGAGCAGTACTTC	CASNKGAGTSDYEQYF
TRBV5-4	few	TRBJ2-7	TRBD1	TGTGCCAGCAGCCCGGGACAGGGCTCCTACGAGCAGTACTTC	CASSPGQGSYEQYF
TRBV20-1	medium-sized	TRBJ1-6	-	TGCAGTGTTGGGGGTTCACCCCTCCACTTT	CSVGGSPLHF
TRBV29-1	medium-sized	TRBJ2-7	TRBD1	TGCAGCGTTGAAAGGGACGGGACAGGGGGAGGTGAGCAGTACTTC	CSVERDGTGGGEQYF
TRBV25-1	medium-sized	TRBJ2-5	-	TGTGCCAGCAGTGAATCCAGGATGGCGGAGACCCAGTACTTC	CASSESRMAETQYF
TRBV10-1	-	TRBJ1-5	-	TGCGCCAGCAGTCAGGGGATTGATCAGCCCCAGCATTTT	CASSQGIDQPQHF
TRBV7-9	few	TRBJ2-2	-	TGTGCCAGCAGCACGAACACCGGGGAGCTGTTTTTT	CASSTNTGELFF
TRBV27	many	TRBJ2-5	TRBD2	TGTGCCAGCAGAGAATATTGGGGAGGGTCGGGGACCCAGTACTTC	CASREYWGGSGTQYF
TRBV6-5	few	TRBJ1-5	-	TGTGCCAGCAGTTTGGACGGGGATTACAATCAGCCCCAGCATTTT	CASSLDGDYNQPQHF
TRBV20-1	-	TRBJ2-1	-	TGCAGTGCTAAAACCCACCGACCCTTAGCCACTGAGCAGTTCTTC	CSAKTHRPLATEQFF
TRBV2	-	TRBJ1-2	-	TGTGCCAGCAGTGAGTGGCAGGGCGATGGCTACACCTTC	CASSEWQGDGYTF
TRBV4-2	-	TRBJ2-7	-	TGTGCCAGCAGCCAAGATATGGGGGCCTCCTCCTACGAGCAGTACTTC	CASSQDMGASSYEQYF
TRBV5-1	once	TRBJ1-1	-	TGCGCCAGCAGCCCCCACAGGGACGGTGAAGCTTTCTTT	CASSPHRDGEAFF
TRBV19	medium-sized	TRBJ2-3	TRBD2	TGTGCCAGCAGAGGGCTAGCGGTCACAGATACGCAGTATTTT	CASRGLAVTDTQYF
TRBV7-9	medium-sized	TRBJ2-7	-	TGTGCCAGCAGCTCACAGCAGGGAAACATCTACGAGCAGTACTTC	CASSSQQGNIYEQYF
TRBV25-1	-	TRBJ2-7	-	TGTGCCAGCAGTGATAAGGCCGGCGAGCAGTACTTC	CASSDKAGEQYF
TRBV24-1	many	TRBJ2-7	TRBD1	TGTGCCACCAGTTCAGGGGGCCTAGGGGGAAACGAGCAGTACTTC	CATSSGGLGGNEQYF
TRBV20-1	-	TRBJ2-1	TRBD1	TGCAGTGCTGTAAAACGGGACAGGGGGGACAATGAGCAGTTCTTC	CSAVKRDRGDNEQFF
TRBV28	few	TRBJ1-6	-	TGTGCCAGCGGCAGACCCGTAAATTCACCCCTCCACTTT	CASGRPVNSPLHF
TRBV20-1	few	TRBJ1-6	TRBD1	TGCAGTGCCCAGGACAGGACTAATTCACCCCTCCACTTT	CSAQDRTNSPLHF
TRBV7-9	-	TRBJ1-5	-	TGTGCCAGCAGTCCGAGGGGGGTTCAGCCCCAGCATTTT	CASSPRGVQPQHF
TRBV28	-	TRBJ1-2	TRBD1	TGTGCCACCGCTCTCAACCACAGGGGGTATGGCTACACCTTC	CATALNHRGYGYTF
TRBV24-1	few	TRBJ2-1	TRBD2	TGTGCCACCAGTGACCCAGGACTAGCGGATAGCTCCTACAATGAGCAGTTCTTC	CATSDPGLADSSYNEQFF
TRBV24-1	-	TRBJ1-1	-	TGTGCCACCAGTGATGGAAAAGGACGGAGGAACACTGAAGCTTTCTTT	CATSDGKGRRNTEAFF
TRBV19	-	TRBJ2-2	TRBD2	TGTGCCAGTAAGGGACTAGCGGTCACCGGGGAGCTGTTTTTT	CASKGLAVTGELFF
TRBV7-8	few	TRBJ2-1	TRBD1	TGTGCCAGCAGACTAGGACAGGGTAATGAGCAGTTCTTC	CASRLGQGNEQFF
TRBV11-3	medium-sized	TRBJ2-5	TRBD2	TGTGCCAGCAGCTCACTAGCGGGGGGGCTGCTGGAGACCCAGTACTTC	CASSSLAGGLLETQYF
TRBV10-3	medium-sized	TRBJ2-7	-	TGTGCCATCAGCCGGGACACCTACGAGCAGTACTTC	CAISRDTYEQYF
TRBV11-3	-	TRBJ2-3	-	TGTGCCAGCAGCCTCAGCGGTGATAGCACAGATACGCAGTATTTT	CASSLSGDSTDTQYF
TRBV7-8	large	TRBJ1-2	-	TGTGCCAGCAGCTTAGAGGGGATGGACTATGGCTACACCTTC	CASSLEGMDYGYTF
TRBV20-1	-	TRBJ2-3	-	TGCAGTGTTAGAGTATCCCGGGCAGATACGCAGTATTTT	CSVRVSRADTQYF
TRBV11-3	medium-sized	TRBJ2-5	-	TGTGCCAGCAGCCCCCGCAGGGGGGGAGACTATCGAGAGACCCAGTACTTC	CASSPRRGGDYRETQYF
TRBV20-1	medium-sized	TRBJ1-5	-	TGCAGTGCTAGCAGGTTAGGTCAGCCCCAGCATTTT	CSASRLGQPQHF
TRBV20-1	-	TRBJ2-7	TRBD2	TGCAGTGCTAGGGGACTAGCGGGGGAATACGAGCAGTACTTC	CSARGLAGEYEQYF
TRBV5-1	-	TRBJ1-1	-	TGCGCCAGCAGGCCCAGGGAAGGGAACACTGAAGCTTTCTTT	CASRPREGNTEAFF
TRBV29-1	-	TRBJ2-5	TRBD2	TGCAGCGTTCACGGGGGGGAAGGAGAGACCCAGTACTTC	CSVHGGEGETQYF
TRBV7-2	few	TRBJ1-2	-	TGTGCCAGCAGTCTAAGGTCCTTCCAGAAGTACTATGGCTACACCTTC	CASSLRSFQKYYGYTF
TRBV7-9	few	TRBJ2-6	-	TGTGCCAGCAGCTCCCTACAGAACTCTGGGGCCAACGTCCTGACTTTC	CASSSLQNSGANVLTF
TRBV20-1	many	TRBJ1-5	-	TGCAGTGCTAGGGAGACAGGAAACAATCAGCCCCAGCATTTT	CSARETGNNQPQHF
TRBV7-9	-	TRBJ1-1	-	TGTGCCAGCAGCCACCCGCGGGGCACTGAAGCTTTCTTT	CASSHPRGTEAFF
TRBV5-1	-	TRBJ2-5	-	TGCGCCAGCAGCTTGGAGTCCTCGGGGGAAGAGACCCAGTACTTC	CASSLESSGEETQYF
TRBV7-2	medium-sized	TRBJ2-7	-	TGTGCCAGCAGCTTAGGGCGAAGCTACGAGCAGTACTTC	CASSLGRSYEQYF
TRBV2	medium-sized	TRBJ1-6	-	TGTGCCAGCAGGGACGATCCACCCCTCCACTTT	CASRDDPPLHF
TRBV2	few	TRBJ2-5	TRBD2	TGTGCCAGCAGGGCCGGGACTAGCGGGGGGGTAGAGACCCAGTACTTC	CASRAGTSGGVETQYF
TRBV14	few	TRBJ2-3	-	TGTGCCAGCAGCCGCTTCGACACAGATACGCAGTATTTT	CASSRFDTDTQYF
TRBV7-2	medium-sized	TRBJ1-5	-	TGTGCCAGCAGCCCTAGGGGGGATCAGCCCCAGCATTTT	CASSPRGDQPQHF